This T cell receptor beta chain was sequenced for a study of T cell repertoires in cytomegalovirus infection. Germline V gene sequence: CDR1 SGHTA, CDR2 FQGNSA. This CDR3 is built from 15 residues. The V and J ends lost 5 bases and 2 bases, in that order; junction bases with no gene match: 5. This clonotype rates as medium-sized (0.01 to 0.1%). Its antigen is undetermined. Using its own MiXCR run on the reads, TCRdb lists one record per CDR3 protein. Of around 360,000 distinct CDR3 sequences in the sample, approximately 35% were seen once. The specimen was cultured PBMCs, collected from culture after CMV antigen stimulation. The chain has TRBV7-2 and TRBJ2-1, with TRBD1 identical over 8 bases. This clonotype was sampled from a human donor in good health (CMV status not recorded). Some clones in this sample may be carry-over from other donors' samples. In nucleotides, the CDR3 is TGTGCCAGCAGCGCAGGGACAGGTACCTACAATGAGCAGTTCTTC. Translation gives CASSAGTGTYNEQFF.